These 15 T cell receptor beta chains were sequenced from one sample in a study of T cell changes during pregnancy in multiple sclerosis. Data came from immunoSEQ multiplex PCR; TCRdb stores just in-frame clones and leaves some out. The table lists some 70,000 clones, roughly 90% of them singletons, with 9.5% in the top ten. The material sequenced was peripheral blood, taken after pregnancy. The receptor set was obtained from a female donor in good health, enrolled as a control in a pregnancy study.

The chain combines TRBV5-6 with TRBJ1-1, with 7 positions matching TRBD1. The CDR3 totals 17 residues. The germline CDR1 and CDR2 sequences are SGHDT and YYEEEE. The CDR3 loop is CVYTSRDRFASGTEAFF. For the CDR3, the DNA is TGTGTCTACACCTCCCGGGACAGATTTGCCTCCGGCACTGAAGCTTTCTTT.

This clone appeared once. The J gene is TRBJ1-2, the V gene TRBV19; D is perhaps TRBD1 (6 bases). The CDR3 is made up of 12 amino acids. Trimming removed 9 bases at V and 5 bases at J, with 13 bases between. Germline values: CDR1 LNHDA, CDR2 SQIVND (reference sequence). DNA for the CDR3: TGTGCCAGCCATCCCCAGGGGTATGGCTACACCTTC. Encoded protein: CASHPQGYGYTF.

This sequence joins TRBV10-3 and TRBJ2-7, with 7 nucleotides matching TRBD1. The CDR3 spans 16 residues. CDR1 is ENHRY, CDR2 SYGVKD, per germline. V lost 6 bases to trimming and J lost 3 bases; unmatched junction nucleotides: 14. CDR3 nucleotides: TGTGCCATCAGCCAAGCCGGGACAGCACTAAGCTACGAGCAGTACTTC. Amino acid sequence: CAISQAGTALSYEQYF.

By share of the sample, this clone is medium-sized. The genes are TRBV30 and TRBJ2-7, with TRBD2 as a possible D gene (6 bases). V was clipped by 3 bases and J by 3 bases, with 24 bases between them. CDR1 GTSNPN and CDR2 SVGIG come from the germline V gene (reference sequence). The CDR3 loop spans 17 amino acids. The CDR3 DNA reads as TGTGCCTGGAGGGCGTGGAGGGACCTTAGCTCGAGCTACGAGCAGTACTTC. This translates into CAWRAWRDLSSSYEQYF.

The chain is built from TRBV30 and TRBJ1-4; the match to TRBD1 covers 8 bases. The CDR3 contains 13 residues. Losses at the gene ends were 4 bases for V and 6 bases for J; bases not matched to a gene: 4. Germline V gene sequence: CDR1 GTSNPN, CDR2 SVGIG (reference sequence). The CDR3 DNA is TGTGCCTGGACAGGGGGCGGGGATGAAAAACTGTTTTTT. This translates into CAWTGGGDEKLFF.

This chain joins TRBV2 and TRBJ2-2, with D unresolved. The germline V gene encodes CDR1 SNHLY and CDR2 FYNNEI. There are 14 residues in the CDR3. V was pared by 5 bases and J by 4 bases, with 11 bases between. CDR3 in amino acids: CASSTGPSTGELFF. The CDR3 coding sequence is TGTGCCAGCAGTACCGGTCCCTCCACCGGGGAGCTGTTTTTT.

The chain is built from TRBV27 and TRBJ1-6; TRBD1 agrees at 9 bases. Germline-derived CDR1 and CDR2 are MNHEY and SMNVEV (reference sequence). This CDR3 region has 15 residues. The junction had 6 bases not matched to a gene; V was cut back by 5 bases and J by 7 bases. The CDR3 sequence is CASSLRTGANSPLHF. Here the CDR3 DNA reads TGTGCCAGCAGTCTACGGACAGGGGCAAATTCACCCCTCCACTTT.

The genes are TRBV6-5 and TRBJ1-2; 7 bases are shared with TRBD1. The CDR3 is made up of 15 amino acids. Trimming at V came to 6 bases and at J to 5 bases, leaving 12 bases not matched to a gene. The germline V gene has CDR1 MNHEY and CDR2 SVGAGI. This CDR3 reads CASSLYPTGLYGYTF. DNA for the CDR3: TGTGCCAGCAGCCTATACCCGACAGGGCTGTATGGCTACACCTTC.

The V and J genes are TRBV10-3 and TRBJ2-3, with 11 bases aligning to TRBD2. The V gene end was trimmed by 3 bases and the J gene end by 1 base; junction bases not matched to a gene: 0. This CDR3 is built from 15 residues. Germline assignment: CDR1 ENHRY and CDR2 SYGVKD. The CDR3 sequence is CAISELAGGTDTQYF. The CDR3 nucleotides read TGTGCCATCAGTGAACTAGCGGGAGGCACAGATACGCAGTATTTT.

Worth noting for this clone: A read error may produce the germline difference seen at one junction end. This sequence joins TRBV13 and TRBJ2-3, with 8 bases that match TRBD2. From germline, CDR1 is PRHDT and CDR2 FYEKMQ (reference sequence). This CDR3 is built from 15 residues. This chain's CDR3 is CASSLGGGTTDTQYF. The DNA for the CDR3 is TGTGCCAGCAGCCTAGGCGGGGGGACCACAGATACGCAGTATTTT.

In its sample, this clone was seen once. The chain is built from TRBV10-1 and TRBJ1-6; no firm D call. The CDR3 length is 13 residues. The ends were cut back, 6 bases at V and 5 bases at J, with 8 bases in the middle. Germline V gene sequence: CDR1 WNHNN, CDR2 SYGVQD (reference sequence). The CDR3 sequence: CASRADNNSPLHF. CDR3 DNA: TGCGCCAGCAGGGCGGATAATAATTCACCCCTCCACTTT.

This clone was seen only once. This sequence joins TRBV5-5 and TRBJ2-4, with D possibly being TRBD2 (5 bases). V was trimmed by 2 bases and J by 7 bases, leaving 13 bases between them. Germline CDR1 SGHKS, CDR2 YYEKEE (reference sequence). This CDR3 contains 14 residues. This chain's CDR3 is CASSFFDPGNIQYF. CDR3 bases: TGTGCCAGCAGCTTTTTTGACCCGGGGAACATTCAGTACTTC.

The V gene is TRBV10-2, the J gene TRBJ2-7; D is perhaps TRBD1 (6 bases). Germline V gene data show CDR1 as WSHSY and CDR2 as SAAADI. The CDR3 is made up of 13 amino acids. Trimming shortened V by 3 bases and J by 7 bases, and 13 bases separated the two germline ends. The CDR3 nucleotides are TGCGCCAGCAGTGAAATAATGGGACAAGAGCAGTACTTC. Its protein product is CASSEIMGQEQYF.

The V gene is TRBV6-4, the J gene TRBJ2-7; 9 bases agree with TRBD1. V lost 3 bases, J lost 7 bases, and 7 bases stayed unmatched. CDR3 length equals 14 residues. Germline loops: CDR1 MRHNA, CDR2 SNTAGT. The CDR3 DNA sequence: TGTGCCAGCAGTGAAACCGGGACAGGGAGGGAGCAGTACTTC. This gives the protein CASSETGTGREQYF.

This chain connects TRBV18 to TRBJ2-5, with D possibly being TRBD1 (7 bases). Germline-derived CDR1 and CDR2 are KGHSH and LQKENI. The germline V and J ends were trimmed by 3 bases and 2 bases, with 13 bases remaining between them. The CDR3 is 15 residues long. For the CDR3, the DNA is TGTGCCAGCTCACCGAACAGGGGAGGACAAGAGACCCAGTACTTC. Amino acid sequence: CASSPNRGGQETQYF.